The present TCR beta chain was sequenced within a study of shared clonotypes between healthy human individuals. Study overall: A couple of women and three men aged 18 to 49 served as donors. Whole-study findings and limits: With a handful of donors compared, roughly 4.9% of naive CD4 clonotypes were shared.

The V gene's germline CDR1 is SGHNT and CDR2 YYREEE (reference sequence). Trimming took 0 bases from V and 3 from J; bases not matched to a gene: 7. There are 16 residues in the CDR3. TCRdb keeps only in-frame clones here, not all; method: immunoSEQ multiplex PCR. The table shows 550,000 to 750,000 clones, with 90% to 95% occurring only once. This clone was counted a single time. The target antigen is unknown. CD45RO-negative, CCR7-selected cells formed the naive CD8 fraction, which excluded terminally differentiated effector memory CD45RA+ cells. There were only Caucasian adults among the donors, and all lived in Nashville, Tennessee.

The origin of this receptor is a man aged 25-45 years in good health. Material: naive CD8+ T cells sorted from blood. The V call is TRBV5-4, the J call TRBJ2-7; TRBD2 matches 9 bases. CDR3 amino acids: CASSLAGSGSSYEQYF. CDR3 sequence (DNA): TGTGCCAGCAGCTTGGCGGGTAGCGGGAGTAGCTACGAGCAGTACTTC. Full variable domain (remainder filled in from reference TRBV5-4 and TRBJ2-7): ETGVTQSPTHLIKTRGQQVTLRCSSQSGHNTVSWYQQALGQGPQFIFQYYREEENGRGNFPPRFSGLQFPNYSSELNVNALELDDSALYLCASSLAGSGSSYEQYFGPGTRLTVT.